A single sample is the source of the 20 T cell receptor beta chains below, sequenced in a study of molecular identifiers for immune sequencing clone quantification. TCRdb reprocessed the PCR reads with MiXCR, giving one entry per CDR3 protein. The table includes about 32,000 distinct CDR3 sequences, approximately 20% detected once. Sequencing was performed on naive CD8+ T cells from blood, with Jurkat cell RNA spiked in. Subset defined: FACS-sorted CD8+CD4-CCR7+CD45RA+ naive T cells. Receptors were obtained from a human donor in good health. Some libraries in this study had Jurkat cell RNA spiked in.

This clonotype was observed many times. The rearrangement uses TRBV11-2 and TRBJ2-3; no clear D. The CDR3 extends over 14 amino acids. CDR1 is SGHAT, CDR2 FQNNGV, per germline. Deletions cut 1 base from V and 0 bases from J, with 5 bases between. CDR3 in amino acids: CASSLVASTDTQYF. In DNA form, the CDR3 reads TGTGCCAGCAGCTTAGTGGCAAGCACAGATACGCAGTATTTT.

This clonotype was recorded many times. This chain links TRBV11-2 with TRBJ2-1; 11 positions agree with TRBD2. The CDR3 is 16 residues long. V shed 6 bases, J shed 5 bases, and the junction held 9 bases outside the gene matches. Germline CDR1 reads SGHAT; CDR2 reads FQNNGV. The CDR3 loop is CASSSWASGGHNEQFF. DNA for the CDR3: TGTGCCAGCAGTTCCTGGGCTAGCGGGGGGCACAATGAGCAGTTCTTC.

The CDR3 DNA sequence: TGCAGCGTTGAAGGGAGCCTCCGGGACGGGAGGCGAAACACTGAAGCTTTCTTT. Residues: CSVEGSLRDGRRNTEAFF. The chain links TRBV29-1 to TRBJ1-1, with TRBD1 as a possible D gene (5 bases). Per the germline V gene, CDR1 is SQVTM and CDR2 is ANQGSEA. The CDR3 length is 18 residues. Trimming cost V 1 base and J 2 bases, with 23 bases left between them.

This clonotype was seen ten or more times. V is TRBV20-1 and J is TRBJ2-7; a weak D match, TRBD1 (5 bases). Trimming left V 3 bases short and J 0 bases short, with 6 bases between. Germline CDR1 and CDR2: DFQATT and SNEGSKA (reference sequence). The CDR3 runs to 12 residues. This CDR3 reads CSARDTSYEQYF. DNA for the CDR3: TGCAGTGCTAGGGACACCTCCTACGAGCAGTACTTC.

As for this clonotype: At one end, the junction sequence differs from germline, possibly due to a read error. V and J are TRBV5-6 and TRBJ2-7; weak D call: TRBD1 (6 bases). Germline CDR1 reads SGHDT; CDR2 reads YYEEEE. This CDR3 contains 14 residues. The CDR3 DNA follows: TGTGCCAGCAGCTTGGGGGACATCAGCTACGAGCGGTACTTC. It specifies CASSLGDISYERYF.

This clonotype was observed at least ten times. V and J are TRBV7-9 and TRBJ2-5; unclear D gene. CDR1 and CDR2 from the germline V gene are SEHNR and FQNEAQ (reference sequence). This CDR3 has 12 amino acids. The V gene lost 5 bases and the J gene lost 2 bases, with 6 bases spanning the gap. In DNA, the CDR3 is TGTGCCAGCAGCCACCCTCAAGAGACCCAGTACTTC. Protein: CASSHPQETQYF.

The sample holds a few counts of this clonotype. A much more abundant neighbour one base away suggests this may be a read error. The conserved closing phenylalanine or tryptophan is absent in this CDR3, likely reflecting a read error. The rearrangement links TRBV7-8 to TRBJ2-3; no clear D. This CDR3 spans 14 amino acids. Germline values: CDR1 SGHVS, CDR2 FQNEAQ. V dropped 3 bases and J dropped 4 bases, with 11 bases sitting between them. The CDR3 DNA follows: TGTGCCAGCAGCTTCGAATACCAGCCAGATACGCAGTATTCT. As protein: CASSFEYQPDTQYS.

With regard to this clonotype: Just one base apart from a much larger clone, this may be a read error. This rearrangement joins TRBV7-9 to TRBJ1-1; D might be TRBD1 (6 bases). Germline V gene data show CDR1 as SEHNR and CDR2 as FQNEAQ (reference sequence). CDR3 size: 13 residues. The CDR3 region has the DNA TGTGCCAGCAGCAGGGGGGTGAACACTGAAGTTTTCTTT. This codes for CASSRGVNTEVFF.

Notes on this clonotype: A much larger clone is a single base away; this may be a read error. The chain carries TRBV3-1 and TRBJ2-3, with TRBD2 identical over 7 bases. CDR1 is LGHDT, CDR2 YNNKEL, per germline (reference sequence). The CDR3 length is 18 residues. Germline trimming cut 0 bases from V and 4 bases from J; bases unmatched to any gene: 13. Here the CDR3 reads CASSQDLLAEGPSDTQYF. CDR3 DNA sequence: TGTGCCAGCAGCCAAGACCTGCTAGCGGAAGGTCCCTCAGATACGCAGTATTTT.

In DNA form, the CDR3 reads TGTGCCAGCAGCGGCAATAGCGGGGGGGCCGGACTCGAGCAGTACTTC. Its protein product is CASSGNSGGAGLEQYF. The chain links TRBV5-4 to TRBJ2-7, with 11 nucleotides matching TRBD2. Germline V gene sequence: CDR1 SGHNT, CDR2 YYREEE (reference sequence). V lost 4 bases to trimming and J lost 6 bases; unmatched junction nucleotides: 12. CDR3 size: 16 residues.

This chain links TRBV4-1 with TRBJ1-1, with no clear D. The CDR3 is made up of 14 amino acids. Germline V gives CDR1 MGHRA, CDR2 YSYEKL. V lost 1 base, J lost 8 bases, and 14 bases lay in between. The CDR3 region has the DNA TGCGCCAGCAGCCAAGTCGTAGGGCCACGCGAAGCTTTCTTT. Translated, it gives CASSQVVGPREAFF.

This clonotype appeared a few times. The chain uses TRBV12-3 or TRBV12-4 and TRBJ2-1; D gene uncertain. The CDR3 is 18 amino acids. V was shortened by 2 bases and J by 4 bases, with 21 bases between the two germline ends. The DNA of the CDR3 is TGTGCCAGCAGTTTACGAACCGCGGTGGAAAGAAAATACAATGAGCAGTTCTTC. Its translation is CASSLRTAVERKYNEQFF.

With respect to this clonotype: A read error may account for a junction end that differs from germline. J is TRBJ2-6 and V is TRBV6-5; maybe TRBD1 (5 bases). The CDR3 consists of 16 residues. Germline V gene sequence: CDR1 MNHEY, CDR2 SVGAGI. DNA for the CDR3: TGTGCCAGCGGTTACCCCGACAGTTCCGGGGCCAACGTCCTGACTTTC. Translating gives CASGYPDSSGANVLTF.

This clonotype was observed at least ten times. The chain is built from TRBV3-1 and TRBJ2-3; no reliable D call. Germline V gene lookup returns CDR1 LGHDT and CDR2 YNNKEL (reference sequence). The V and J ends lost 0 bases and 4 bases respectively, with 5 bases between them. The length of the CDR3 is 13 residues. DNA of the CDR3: TGTGCCAGCAGCCAAGAGATAGCAGATACGCAGTATTTT. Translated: CASSQEIADTQYF.

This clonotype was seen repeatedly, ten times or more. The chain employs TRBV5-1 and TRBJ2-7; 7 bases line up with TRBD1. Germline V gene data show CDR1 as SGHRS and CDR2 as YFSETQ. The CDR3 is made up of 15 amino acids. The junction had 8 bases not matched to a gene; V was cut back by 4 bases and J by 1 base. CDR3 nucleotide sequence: TGCGCCAGCAGCCTGAGACAGGGTCAATCCTACGAGCAGTACTTC. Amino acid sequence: CASSLRQGQSYEQYF.

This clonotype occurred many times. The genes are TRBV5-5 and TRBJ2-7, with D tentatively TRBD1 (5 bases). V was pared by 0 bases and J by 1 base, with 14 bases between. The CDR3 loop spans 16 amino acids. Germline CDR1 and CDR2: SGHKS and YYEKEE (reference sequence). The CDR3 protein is CASSLDRPGRSYEQYF. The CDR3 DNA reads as TGTGCCAGCAGCTTGGACAGGCCAGGACGTTCCTACGAGCAGTACTTC.

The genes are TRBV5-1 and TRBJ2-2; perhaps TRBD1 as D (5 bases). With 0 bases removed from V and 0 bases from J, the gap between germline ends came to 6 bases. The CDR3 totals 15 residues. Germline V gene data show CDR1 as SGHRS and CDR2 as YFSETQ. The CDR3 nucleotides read TGCGCCAGCAGCTTGGCCAGGGCGAACACCGGGGAGCTGTTTTTT. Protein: CASSLARANTGELFF.

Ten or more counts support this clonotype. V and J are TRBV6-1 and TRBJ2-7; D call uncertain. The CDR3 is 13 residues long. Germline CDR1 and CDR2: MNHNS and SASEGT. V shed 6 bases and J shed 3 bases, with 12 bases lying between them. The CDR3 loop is CASSESRSYEQYF. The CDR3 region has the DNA TGTGCCAGCAGCGAATCTAGAAGCTACGAGCAGTACTTC.

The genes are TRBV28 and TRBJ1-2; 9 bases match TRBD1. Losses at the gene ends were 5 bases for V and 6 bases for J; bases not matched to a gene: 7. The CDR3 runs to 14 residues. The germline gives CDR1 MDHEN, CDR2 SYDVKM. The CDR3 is CASSRRQGGDGYTF. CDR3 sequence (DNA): TGTGCCAGCAGTAGAAGACAGGGGGGGGATGGCTACACCTTC.

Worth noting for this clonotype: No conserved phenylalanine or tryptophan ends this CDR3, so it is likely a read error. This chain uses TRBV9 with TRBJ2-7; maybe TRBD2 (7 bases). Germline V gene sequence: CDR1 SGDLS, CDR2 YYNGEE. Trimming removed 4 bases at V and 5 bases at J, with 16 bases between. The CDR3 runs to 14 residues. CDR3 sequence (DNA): TGTGCCAGCAGCCTGGGGGGGCTCGTCAACGAGCAGTACCTC. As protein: CASSLGGLVNEQYL.